This T cell receptor (beta chain) was recorded in a study of T cells after yellow fever vaccination. Study-wide results and caveats: Clonotype sharing between CD4 and CD8 compartments was small.

TCRdb reprocessed the 5' RACE reads with MiXCR, giving one entry per CDR3 protein. The sample consists of a few hundred thousand distinct CDR3 sequences, over 15% of them appearing once. Concerning this clonotype itself: Its matching antigen is unknown.

V was pared by 7 bases and J by 4 bases, with 14 bases between. The CDR3 totals 14 residues. The germline CDR1 and CDR2 sequences are MNHEY and SVGEGT. This clonotype was sampled from a man younger than 35 who received the YFV17D yellow fever vaccine. The genes are TRBV6-2 or TRBV6-3 and TRBJ1-5, with no clear D. The sequenced sample was PBMCs, obtained before the yellow fever booster vaccination. CDR3 protein: CASNPGRRNQPQHF. In nucleotides, the CDR3 is TGTGCCAGCAACCCCGGACGGCGGAATCAGCCCCAGCATTTT.